This TCR beta chain was recovered during a study of blood T cell repertoires in COVID-19. Across the study: T cells, B-cell-depleted T cells, or PBMCs supplied cDNA or gDNA.

In the authors' methods: Reference gene primer amplification yielded estimated nucleated cell counts. TCRdb keeps only in-frame clones here, not all; method: immunoSEQ multiplex PCR. The V and J calls and clone size are taken from that table; D and trimming were inferred from the DNA. The sample shows about 160,000 clones, approximately 82% of them seen only once. The length of the CDR3 is 17 residues. V was clipped by 0 bases and J by 0 bases, with 12 bases between them. The germline CDR1 and CDR2 sequences are SGHRS and YFSETQ. This clone has just a few counts. The gene calls are TRBV5-1 and TRBJ2-2; TRBD2 is a possible D gene (7 bases). The TCR sequence derives from a woman of 80 years or more with acute or convalescent COVID-19. The sequencing input was peripheral blood. The CDR3 DNA reads as TGCGCCAGCAGCTTGGTTCGGGGGGCAACGAACACCGGGGAGCTGTTTTTT. It is translated as CASSLVRGATNTGELFF.